This T cell receptor beta chain was sequenced in a study of T-cell memory formation after mild COVID-19. The study, taken as a whole, reports: Within pre-infection memory, some responding clones were found, suggesting cross-reactive memory joined.

Remarks on this clonotype: Its target is unknown.

Germline CDR1 MNHEY, CDR2 SMNVEV (reference sequence). The CDR3 is 14 amino acids. V was clipped by 4 bases and J by 7 bases, with 16 bases between them. TCRdb passed the 5' RACE reads through MiXCR, listing each CDR3 protein once. Of 70,000 to 95,000 distinct CDR3 sequences in the sample, roughly 13% were seen once. This sequence was found in a man between 18 and 29 years old who had mild COVID-19 (a few samples of this study predate the infection). Cell type and time point are not known. The V gene is TRBV27, the J gene TRBJ2-5; D ambiguous. Sequenced sample: PBMCs or a T cell subset sorted from them (not recorded which). The DNA of the CDR3 is TGTGCCAGCAGTTCTGACTGGAACGGGTGGACCCAGTACTTC. It codes for CASSSDWNGWTQYF.